Ten or more counts support the clone carrying this TCR beta chain. This sample is part of a study of tumor-infiltrating lymphocytes in oesophageal squamous cell carcinoma. This CDR3 is 12 amino acids long. Germline trimming cut 4 bases from V and 10 bases from J; bases unmatched to any gene: 4. Germline V gives CDR1 LGHNA, CDR2 YNFKEQ. Using its own MiXCR run on the PCR reads, TCRdb lists one record per CDR3 protein. Of 15,000 or so distinct CDR3 sequences in the sample, 52% were seen once. Sequences were obtained from esophageal tumor tissue. The V call is TRBV4-2, the J call TRBJ2-1; 7 bases fit TRBD2. This sequence originates from a female donor with esophageal squamous cell carcinoma. The CDR3 DNA reads as TGTGCCAGCAGCCCACGGACTAGAGAGCAGTTCTTC. This encodes CASSPRTREQFF.